One and the same sample provided the 29 T cell receptor beta chains below, sequenced in a study of cytomegalovirus exposure and HLA in healthy donors (TCRdb year 2017). Libraries were constructed by the immunoSEQ multiplex PCR assay. A mixture of 60 forward primers for TCR Vbeta segments and 13 reverse primers for TCR Jbeta segments was used in the multiplex PCR. TCRdb mirrors the immuneACCESS table, restricted to in-frame sequences. Some clones are absent from its copies; in checked studies, under half trace to an unresolved V gene, and the reason for the others is unknown. This sample is represented by approximately 110,000 clones; 65% to 80% of them were singletons. The biggest ten clones account for around 14% of the sample. Sequencing used PBMCs. The receptor set was obtained from a woman aged 55-69 years in good health and CMV-seropositive.

The DNA of the CDR3 is TGTGCCACCAGAGACCAGGGAAACTCCTACGAGCAGTACTTC. As protein: CATRDQGNSYEQYF. The chain is built from TRBV6-6 and TRBJ2-7; D possibly corresponds to TRBD1 (5 bases). Germline V gene sequence: CDR1 MNHNY, CDR2 SVGAGI (reference sequence). The CDR3 consists of 14 residues. V was cut by 10 bases and J by 0 bases, with 16 bases left in between.

The chain employs TRBV11-2 and TRBJ2-2; tentatively, D is TRBD1 (6 bases). CDR1 and CDR2 (germline): SGHAT, FQNNGV. The length of the CDR3 is 16 residues. Trimming took 4 bases from V and 3 from J, leaving 15 bases between them. CDR3 region: CASSSGQTGHTGELFF. As DNA, the CDR3 is TGTGCCAGCAGCTCCGGACAGACCGGTCACACCGGGGAGCTGTTTTTT.

In this sample, this clone turned up a few times. V usage is TRBV11-1 and J usage is TRBJ2-3; tentatively, D is TRBD2 (5 bases). This CDR3 has 18 amino acids. The V gene lost 5 bases and the J gene lost 3 bases, with 24 bases spanning the gap. CDR1 is SGHAT, CDR2 FQDESV, per germline (reference sequence). This chain's CDR3 is CASSPSPGSPSGTDTQYF. CDR3 bases: TGTGCCAGCAGCCCGTCTCCGGGATCCCCATCCGGTACAGATACGCAGTATTTT.

The chain recombines TRBV30 with TRBJ1-4; tentatively, D is TRBD1 (5 bases). V was shortened by 3 bases and J by 2 bases, with 28 bases between the two germline ends. Germline V lookup: CDR1 GTSNPN, CDR2 SVGIG (reference sequence). CDR3 length: 20 amino acids. The CDR3 loop is CAWRLPRGTASPETNEKLFF. The CDR3 DNA follows: TGTGCCTGGAGGCTCCCGCGGGGGACCGCCTCCCCGGAGACTAATGAAAAACTGTTTTTT.

The chain is built from TRBV4-1 and TRBJ2-7; 12 nucleotides align to TRBD2. Per the germline V gene, CDR1 is MGHRA and CDR2 is YSYEKL. V gave up 1 base and J gave up 4 bases; unmatched junction bases: 8. The CDR3 is 17 residues long. CDR3 sequence reads: CASSQVASGRAGYEQYF. As DNA, the CDR3 is TGCGCCAGCAGCCAAGTTGCTAGCGGGAGGGCCGGTTACGAGCAGTACTTC.

This clone was picked up one time. The chain carries TRBV6-5 and TRBJ2-5; D is possibly TRBD2 (6 bases). The CDR3 contains 14 residues. The ends were cut back, 3 bases at V and 4 bases at J, with 12 bases in the middle. CDR1 MNHEY and CDR2 SVGAGI come from the germline V gene. The CDR3 sequence: CASSYQAGRETQYF. The DNA for the CDR3 is TGTGCCAGCAGTTATCAGGCGGGGCGAGAGACCCAGTACTTC.

This sequence joins TRBV27 and TRBJ1-2; D is unclear. CDR3 length equals 13 residues. Trimming took off 3 bases at V and 2 bases at J, with 7 bases between the two ends. Germline-derived CDR1 and CDR2 are MNHEY and SMNVEV (reference sequence). The chain's CDR3 is CASSFSTNYGYTF. CDR3 in DNA: TGTGCCAGCAGTTTCAGTACAAACTATGGCTACACCTTC.

The J gene is TRBJ2-4, the V gene TRBV14; no firm D call. Germline assignment: CDR1 SGHDN and CDR2 FVKESK. The CDR3 has 15 residues. Between the trimmed V and J ends, which lost 1 base and 0 bases, there was a span of 7 bases. The CDR3 sequence: CASSQGFLAKNIQYF. The CDR3 nucleotides are TGTGCCAGCAGCCAAGGTTTTCTAGCCAAAAACATTCAGTACTTC.

This chain links TRBV6-1 with TRBJ2-6; 12 bases are a match to TRBD2. The germline V gene encodes CDR1 MNHNS and CDR2 SASEGT. The CDR3 length is 19 residues. Trimming cost V 4 bases and J 1 base; bases outside gene matches: 8. The CDR3 DNA reads as TGTGCCAGCAGTGGGGAGAGGCTAGCGGGAGGGTCTGGGGCCAACGTCCTGACTTTC. Its translation is CASSGERLAGGSGANVLTF.

The V call is TRBV7-3, the J call TRBJ2-1; 11 bases line up with TRBD2. Germline assignment: CDR1 SGHTA and CDR2 FQGTGA. The V segment lost 4 bases and the J segment 6 bases; nucleotides outside the gene matches: 5. This CDR3 comprises 15 residues. CDR3: CASSSSGTSGNEQFF. The DNA of the CDR3 is TGTGCCAGCAGCTCCTCCGGGACTAGCGGCAATGAGCAGTTCTTC. Full variable domain (rest looked up from reference TRBV7-3 and TRBJ2-1): GAGVSQTPSNKVTEKGKYVELRCDPISGHTALYWYRQSLGQGPEFLIYFQGTGAADDSGLPNDRFFAVRPEGSVSTLKIQRTERGDSAVYLCASSSSGTSGNEQFFGPGTRLTVL.

This sequence joins TRBV9 and TRBJ2-1; maybe TRBD1 (6 bases). This CDR3 has 15 amino acids. Between the trimmed V and J ends, which lost 4 bases and 9 bases, there was a span of 20 bases. CDR1 and CDR2 (germline): SGDLS, YYNGEE. CDR3 in amino acids: CASSSSPGQLSEQFF. The CDR3 nucleotides are TGTGCCAGCAGCTCTTCCCCGGGACAACTTTCTGAGCAGTTCTTC.

The chain couples TRBV5-8 to TRBJ1-5; 7 bases are a match to TRBD1. Germline V lookup: CDR1 SGHTS, CDR2 YDEGEE. Germline trimming cut 0 bases from V and 6 bases from J; bases unmatched to any gene: 6. This CDR3 comprises 15 residues. The CDR3 reads CASSLDRGAGQPQHF. The CDR3 bases are TGTGCCAGCAGCTTGGACAGGGGCGCAGGTCAGCCCCAGCATTTT.

This clone has only one observation. The genes are TRBV5-1 and TRBJ2-1, with 7 bases identical to TRBD1. Germline V gene sequence: CDR1 SGHRS, CDR2 YFSETQ. This CDR3 has 17 amino acids. Losses at the gene ends were 4 bases for V and 2 bases for J; bases not matched to a gene: 12. CDR3 amino acids: CASSVRQGATPYNEQFF. CDR3 coding DNA: TGCGCCAGCAGCGTTCGACAGGGAGCGACCCCCTACAATGAGCAGTTCTTC.

V and J are TRBV6-5 and TRBJ1-1, with D unclear. There are 13 residues in the CDR3. Deletions cut 6 bases from V and 0 bases from J, with 8 bases between. CDR1 and CDR2 (germline): MNHEY, SVGAGI. The CDR3 coding sequence is TGTGCCAGCAGCATAACAATGAACACTGAAGCTTTCTTT. Residues: CASSITMNTEAFF.

The J gene is TRBJ2-5, the V gene TRBV7-7, with TRBD2 matching 15 bases. Per germline, CDR1 SSHAT and CDR2 FNYEAQ (reference sequence). Germline trimming cut 7 bases from V and 3 bases from J; bases unmatched to any gene: 6. The CDR3 runs 16 residues. CDR3 in amino acids: CASTPGLAGGEETQYF. The CDR3 bases are TGTGCCAGCACCCCGGGACTAGCGGGAGGCGAAGAGACCCAGTACTTC.

The genes are TRBV28 and TRBJ2-1, with TRBD2 matching 9 bases. In germline, CDR1 is MDHEN, CDR2 SYDVKM. Losses at the gene ends were 6 bases for V and 6 bases for J; bases not matched to a gene: 6. The CDR3 sequence is 14 residues long. As DNA, the CDR3 is TGTGCCAGCAGCGCGGGGGGGCCTGTCAATGAGCAGTTCTTC. It encodes CASSAGGPVNEQFF. The full variable domain, with the rest looked up from reference TRBV28 and TRBJ2-1, is DVKVTQSSRYLVKRTGEKVFLECVQDMDHENMFWYRQDPGLGLRLIYFSYDVKMKEKGDIPEGYSVSREKKERFSLILESASTNQTSMYLCASSAGGPVNEQFFGPGTRLTVL.

The chain carries TRBV2 and TRBJ2-1, with D possibly being TRBD2 (6 bases). Trimming removed 7 bases from V and 6 bases from J, with 16 bases in between. Germline V lookup: CDR1 SNHLY, CDR2 FYNNEI. The CDR3 runs to 14 residues. In nucleotides, the CDR3 is TGTGCCAGCAATCCGGGACTGGCGCGCAATGAGCAGTTCTTC. Its translation is CASNPGLARNEQFF.

This clone was detected a few times. The genes are TRBV28 and TRBJ1-1; no clear D. This CDR3 comprises 14 residues. The V end was cut by 6 bases, the J end by 11 bases, with 22 bases between. CDR1 is MDHEN and CDR2 is SYDVKM in the germline V gene. The CDR3 here is CASRQSHALLGAFF. For the CDR3, the DNA is TGTGCCAGCAGACAGAGCCACGCGTTACTTGGGGCTTTCTTT.

The chain joins TRBV14 to TRBJ2-2; D is possibly TRBD1 (5 bases). Germline loops: CDR1 SGHDN, CDR2 FVKESK. CDR3 length: 17 residues. Trimming removed 0 bases from V and 0 bases from J, with 11 bases in between. In nucleotides, the CDR3 is TGTGCCAGCAGCCAAGACGACGACAGTGCGAACACCGGGGAGCTGTTTTTT. It is translated as CASSQDDDSANTGELFF.

The V gene is TRBV29-1, the J gene TRBJ2-4; 10 bases agree with TRBD1. V lost 7 bases to trimming and J lost 5 bases; unmatched junction nucleotides: 8. Germline CDR1 reads SQVTM; CDR2 reads ANQGSEA. The CDR3 length is 14 residues. The CDR3 DNA sequence: TGCAGCGGTCCGGGACAGGGGCCCGAAAACATTCAGTACTTC. It specifies CSGPGQGPENIQYF.

The CDR3 reads CASSLLGEDTEAFF. CDR3 nucleotide sequence: TGTGCCAGCAGCTTACTAGGGGAGGACACTGAAGCTTTCTTT. The rearrangement links TRBV7-9 to TRBJ1-1; a weak D match, TRBD1 (5 bases). There are 14 residues in the CDR3. Germline values: CDR1 SEHNR, CDR2 FQNEAQ (reference sequence). V lost 2 bases and J lost 3, with 10 bases in between.

For this clone: Germline and junction disagree at one end, which may indicate a read error. The CDR3 DNA sequence: TGTGCCAGCAGTTACTGGGACACCGGGGAGCCGTTTTTT. Translated: CASSYWDTGEPFF. V gene TRBV6-5 combines with J gene TRBJ2-2; D is perhaps TRBD1 (6 bases). The CDR3 consists of 13 residues. From germline, CDR1 is MNHEY and CDR2 SVGAGI.

This sequence joins TRBV4-3 and TRBJ1-3; 9 bases agree with TRBD1. Germline V gene sequence: CDR1 LGHNA, CDR2 YSLEER. Losses at the gene ends were 4 bases for V and 0 bases for J; bases not matched to a gene: 7. The CDR3 runs 17 residues. CDR3 residues: CASSLWTGASSGNTIYF. The CDR3 region has the DNA TGCGCCAGCAGCCTTTGGACAGGGGCGAGCTCTGGAAACACCATATATTTT.

The chain links TRBV2 to TRBJ1-1; D is perhaps TRBD1 (6 bases). V was clipped by 6 bases and J by 4 bases, with 15 bases between them. The germline V gene encodes CDR1 SNHLY and CDR2 FYNNEI. The CDR3 has 14 residues. The chain's CDR3 is CASRKQGSGTEAFF. The CDR3, as DNA: TGTGCCAGCAGAAAACAGGGATCTGGCACTGAAGCTTTCTTT.

V gene TRBV28 combines with J gene TRBJ2-2; 7 bases line up with TRBD1. V trimming: 8 bases; J trimming: 5 bases; junction bases outside the gene matches: 14. This CDR3 comprises 16 residues. The germline gives CDR1 MDHEN, CDR2 SYDVKM. CDR3 DNA sequence: TGTGCCAGCCCTATGCTAGTTCCCAGGGGGACCGGGGAGCTGTTTTTT. The encoded protein is CASPMLVPRGTGELFF.

V gene TRBV5-1 combines with J gene TRBJ2-1; no definite D call. Trimming stripped 3 bases from V and 8 bases from J, with 9 bases between. Germline V lookup: CDR1 SGHRS, CDR2 YFSETQ. The CDR3 runs 12 residues. CDR3 sequence reads: CASSSLIDEQFF. CDR3 nucleotide sequence: TGCGCCAGCAGCTCCCTTATCGATGAGCAGTTCTTC. Filled out from reference TRBV5-1 and TRBJ2-1, the complete variable domain reads KAGVTQTPRYLIKTRGQQVTLSCSPISGHRSVSWYQQTPGQGLQFLFEYFSETQRNKGNFPGRFSGRQFSNSRSEMNVSTLELGDSALYLCASSSLIDEQFFGPGTRLTVL.

The chain uses TRBV11-2 and TRBJ1-4; D is uncertain. The CDR3 has 15 amino acids. Germline values: CDR1 SGHAT, CDR2 FQNNGV. V was shortened by 2 bases and J by 0 bases, with 7 bases between the two germline ends. The CDR3 reads CASSLIRSTNEKLFF. The CDR3 nucleotides are TGTGCCAGCAGCTTAATCAGATCAACTAATGAAAAACTGTTTTTT.

The J gene is TRBJ2-6, the V gene TRBV27; 7 positions agree with TRBD1. The V and J ends lost 7 bases and 0 bases, in that order; junction bases with no gene match: 6. The CDR3 consists of 16 residues. CDR1 is MNHEY, CDR2 SMNVEV, per germline (reference sequence). The CDR3: CASKTGLHSGANVLTF. For the CDR3, the DNA is TGTGCCAGCAAGACAGGGTTGCACTCTGGGGCCAACGTCCTGACTTTC.

The count of this clone is one. The rearrangement links TRBV7-9 to TRBJ2-4, with a weak D call TRBD1 (5 bases). Trimming removed 2 bases at V and 0 bases at J, with 8 bases between. The CDR3 is made up of 15 amino acids. CDR1 and CDR2 from the germline V gene are SEHNR and FQNEAQ (reference sequence). The chain's CDR3 is CASSLPGSAKNIQYF. The CDR3, as DNA: TGTGCCAGCAGCTTACCAGGGTCAGCCAAAAACATTCAGTACTTC.